The 31 T cell receptor beta chains below come from one sample, sequenced in a study of blood T cell repertoires in COVID-19. Measured with immunoSEQ multiplex PCR; TCRdb has only the in-frame clones, and not every one. The sample includes about 270,000 clones, approximately 91% of them seen just once. Sequencing was carried out using PBMCs or T cells enriched from blood (not recorded which). The receptor set was obtained from a woman between 35 and 50 years old with acute COVID-19.

This clone was observed once. The chain joins TRBV15 to TRBJ1-2, with D hard to call. This CDR3 spans 17 amino acids. The V end was cut by 0 bases, the J end by 0 bases, with 14 bases between. CDR1 is LNHNV, CDR2 YYDKDF, per germline (reference sequence). The CDR3 reads CATSRDGVAASNYGYTF. CDR3 bases: TGTGCCACCAGCAGAGACGGGGTTGCAGCATCTAACTATGGCTACACCTTC.

CDR3 amino acids: CATTGGAGETQYF. CDR3 in DNA: TGTGCCACGACAGGGGGAGCGGGAGAGACCCAGTACTTC. The V gene is TRBV24-1, the J gene TRBJ2-5; TRBD1 aligns across 9 bases. J gave up 4 bases and V 10 bases, and 6 bases lay outside the gene matches. The CDR3 totals 13 residues. Germline values: CDR1 KGHDR, CDR2 SFDVKD.

V usage is TRBV29-1 and J usage is TRBJ1-5; TRBD1 agrees at 9 bases. Germline trimming cut 5 bases from V and 4 bases from J; bases unmatched to any gene: 6. The CDR3 is made up of 14 amino acids. Germline lookup yields CDR1 SQVTM and CDR2 ANQGSEA. CDR3 nucleotide sequence: TGCAGCGTTTGGACAGGGGCCAGGAATCAGCCCCAGCATTTT. Its translation is CSVWTGARNQPQHF.

V is TRBV10-3 and J is TRBJ2-2, with 8 bases fitting TRBD1. The CDR3 is 14 amino acids. Germline V gene data show CDR1 as ENHRY and CDR2 as SYGVKD. This CDR3 is CAGGMTGDTGELFF. For the CDR3, the DNA is TGTGCGGGTGGGATGACAGGGGACACCGGGGAGCTGTTTTTT.

J is TRBJ1-5 and V is TRBV4-2, with D possibly being TRBD1 (5 bases). V shed 4 bases and J shed 0 bases, with 10 bases lying between them. The CDR3 sequence is 15 residues long. Germline CDR1 is LGHNA and CDR2 is YNFKEQ. The CDR3 here is CASSPGGNSNQPQHF. Written as DNA, the CDR3 is TGTGCCAGCAGCCCCGGGGGGAATAGCAATCAGCCCCAGCATTTT.

The gene calls are TRBV25-1 and TRBJ2-5; 10 bases fit TRBD2. This CDR3 has 14 residues. Trimming removed 2 bases from V and 5 bases from J; junction bases left unmatched: 2. From germline, CDR1 is MGHDK and CDR2 SYGVNS. In nucleotides, the CDR3 is TGTGCCAGCAGTGAAGGGACTAGCGTGGAGACCCAGTACTTC. Its translation: CASSEGTSVETQYF.

V and J are TRBV7-9 and TRBJ1-6; D uncertain. CDR3 length equals 15 residues. Trimming pared 3 bases from V and 7 bases from J, leaving 13 bases between. Germline CDR1 reads SEHNR; CDR2 reads FQNEAQ (reference sequence). The CDR3 is CASSFAGGVNSPLHF. The CDR3 nucleotides read TGTGCCAGCAGCTTCGCGGGTGGCGTCAATTCACCCCTCCACTTT.

With respect to this clone: Other DNA sequences in the sample encode the same CDR3. The CDR3 coding sequence is TGTGCCAGCTCACCCGGGACAGTCAACTATGGCTACACCTTC. Protein product: CASSPGTVNYGYTF. The chain carries TRBV18 and TRBJ1-2; 7 bases match TRBD1. V trimming: 3 bases; J trimming: 2 bases; junction bases outside the gene matches: 3. This CDR3 is built from 14 residues. Germline V gene lookup returns CDR1 KGHSH and CDR2 LQKENI. Drawing the rest from reference TRBV18 and TRBJ1-2, the complete variable domain is NAGVMQNPRHLVRRRGQEARLRCSPMKGHSHVYWYRQLPEEGLKFMVYLQKENIIDESGMPKERFSAEFPKEGPSILRIQQVVRGDSAAYFCASSPGTVNYGYTFGSGTRLTVV.

This clone appeared many times. The rearrangement joins TRBV7-9 to TRBJ2-3; 10 bases align to TRBD1. The CDR3 is made up of 16 amino acids. Germline loops: CDR1 SEHNR, CDR2 FQNEAQ (reference sequence). V gave up 0 bases and J gave up 3 bases; unmatched junction bases: 3. The CDR3 coding sequence is TGTGCCAGCAGCTTAGCGGGACAGGGGCAGACAGATACGCAGTATTTT. This encodes CASSLAGQGQTDTQYF.

CDR3 region: CASSKDDRNEQFF. The CDR3 DNA reads as TGTGCCAGCAGCAAGGATGACAGGAATGAGCAGTTCTTC. The V gene is TRBV7-3, the J gene TRBJ2-1; possibly TRBD1 for D (6 bases). Trimming cost V 5 bases and J 7 bases, with 12 bases left between them. Germline V gene data show CDR1 as SGHTA and CDR2 as FQGTGA. This CDR3 has 13 residues.

This sequence joins TRBV5-4 and TRBJ1-2; maybe TRBD1 (5 bases). The CDR3 is 14 residues long. Germline V gives CDR1 SGHNT, CDR2 YYREEE (reference sequence). The V end lost 2 bases, the J end lost 4 bases, and 12 bases lay between the germline ends. The CDR3 here is CASSLQAGSYGYTF. Written as DNA, the CDR3 is TGTGCCAGCAGCTTACAGGCGGGGAGCTATGGCTACACCTTC.

This chain links TRBV5-5 with TRBJ1-2; tentative D call: TRBD1 (6 bases). CDR1 and CDR2 (germline): SGHKS, YYEKEE (reference sequence). CDR3 length equals 15 residues. Trimming took off 0 bases at V and 2 bases at J, with 11 bases between the two ends. The CDR3 bases are TGTGCCAGCAGCTTGGCGACAGGTATCAACTATGGCTACACCTTC. It is translated as CASSLATGINYGYTF.

V and J are TRBV7-8 and TRBJ1-6, with 9 bases identical to TRBD1. The V and J ends lost 1 base and 9 bases, in that order; junction bases with no gene match: 4. This CDR3 spans 15 amino acids. Per germline, CDR1 SGHVS and CDR2 FQNEAQ. The CDR3 here is CASSLGGQGGSPLHF. The CDR3 DNA reads as TGTGCCAGCAGCTTAGGGGGACAGGGCGGTTCACCCCTCCACTTT.

This rearrangement joins TRBV7-2 to TRBJ1-2; a weak D match, TRBD1 (6 bases). V was pared by 4 bases and J by 8 bases, with 20 bases between. The CDR3 extends over 15 amino acids. Germline loops: CDR1 SGHTA, CDR2 FQGNSA. CDR3 region: CASSYGFGGAGGYTF. In DNA, the CDR3 is TGTGCCAGCAGCTACGGGTTTGGGGGGGCAGGAGGCTACACCTTC.

This rearrangement joins TRBV9 to TRBJ2-5; unclear D gene. The CDR3 loop spans 13 amino acids. Germline-derived CDR1 and CDR2 are SGDLS and YYNGEE. V gave up 0 bases and J gave up 7 bases, with 10 bases separating them. The CDR3 bases are TGTGCCAGCAGCGTAGAAACAGTAGGGACCCAGTACTTC. Translation gives CASSVETVGTQYF.

The chain combines TRBV6-5 with TRBJ2-7; 8 positions match TRBD2. The germline V gene encodes CDR1 MNHEY and CDR2 SVGAGI. The CDR3 extends over 15 amino acids. Trimming at V came to 6 bases and at J to 0 bases, leaving 7 bases not matched to a gene. DNA of the CDR3: TGTGCCAGCAGGTCCCTCGGGGGGGACTCCTACGAGCAGTACTTC. The encoded protein is CASRSLGGDSYEQYF.

This sequence joins TRBV6-1 and TRBJ1-1; 7 bases fit TRBD1. The CDR3 consists of 15 residues. Trimming removed 5 bases from V and 1 base from J; junction bases left unmatched: 7. CDR1 and CDR2 from the germline V gene are MNHNS and SASEGT. The CDR3 protein is CASSPRQGKNTEAFF. The CDR3, as DNA: TGTGCCAGCAGTCCGAGACAGGGAAAGAACACTGAAGCTTTCTTT.

This rearrangement joins TRBV4-1 to TRBJ1-2, with 9 bases identical to TRBD1. The CDR3 runs 17 residues. The J segment lost 4 bases and the V segment lost 0 bases, leaving 9 bases of the junction unmatched. Germline-derived CDR1 and CDR2 are MGHRA and YSYEKL. The CDR3 coding sequence is TGCGCCAGCAGCCAAGAGACTCCGGGACAGGGCCCCTATGGCTACACCTTC. Protein sequence: CASSQETPGQGPYGYTF.

The rearrangement links TRBV7-2 to TRBJ1-3, with D possibly matching TRBD1 (5 bases). V was shortened by 1 base and J by 3 bases, with 10 bases between the two germline ends. CDR1 and CDR2 from the germline V gene are SGHTA and FQGNSA. This CDR3 contains 15 residues. CDR3 in DNA: TGTGCCAGCAGCTTAGGTGCCGGGGGTGGAAACACCATATATTTT. Residues: CASSLGAGGGNTIYF.

This rearrangement joins TRBV28 to TRBJ2-7; 7 bases line up with TRBD2. Germline values: CDR1 MDHEN, CDR2 SYDVKM. V was clipped by 5 bases and J by 3 bases; unmatched bases: 7. This CDR3 spans 14 amino acids. CDR3 protein: CASSLPGGLYEQYF. The CDR3 region has the DNA TGTGCCAGCAGTCTGCCGGGAGGACTCTACGAGCAGTACTTC.

This clone was recorded a few times. The chain carries TRBV9 and TRBJ1-2; 8 nucleotides agree with TRBD1. Trimming at V came to 0 bases and at J to 8 bases, leaving 9 bases not matched to a gene. Germline V gene lookup returns CDR1 SGDLS and CDR2 YYNGEE. There are 15 residues in the CDR3. CDR3 in amino acids: CASSVATGGTEGYTF. The CDR3 DNA sequence: TGTGCCAGCAGCGTAGCTACAGGGGGTACGGAGGGCTACACCTTC. The full variable domain, with the rest looked up from reference TRBV9 and TRBJ1-2, is DSGVTQTPKHLITATGQRVTLRCSPRSGDLSVYWYQQSLDQGLQFLIQYYNGEERAKGNILERFSAQQFPDLHSELNLSSLELGDSALYFCASSVATGGTEGYTFGSGTRLTVV.

The rearrangement uses TRBV28 and TRBJ2-2, with D maybe TRBD1 (7 bases). Trimming removed 8 bases from V and 3 bases from J, with 13 bases in between. The CDR3 is made up of 14 amino acids. Per the germline V gene, CDR1 is MDHEN and CDR2 is SYDVKM. DNA for the CDR3: TGTGCCAGCGGCCTCAGGGGGGACACCGGGGAGCTGTTTTTT. Its protein is CASGLRGDTGELFF. Filled out from reference TRBV28 and TRBJ2-2, the complete variable domain reads DVKVTQSSRYLVKRTGEKVFLECVQDMDHENMFWYRQDPGLGLRLIYFSYDVKMKEKGDIPEGYSVSREKKERFSLILESASTNQTSMYLCASGLRGDTGELFFGEGSRLTVL.

J is TRBJ1-5 and V is TRBV12-3 or TRBV12-4; D not certain. The CDR3 consists of 13 residues. Trimming took off 5 bases at V and 2 bases at J, with 7 bases between the two ends. CDR3 sequence (DNA): TGTGCCAGCAGTCTCCGGGGCAATCAGCCCCAGCATTTT. Its translation: CASSLRGNQPQHF.

The rearrangement joins TRBV28 to TRBJ2-7; the match to TRBD1 covers 9 bases. With 6 bases clipped from V and 4 bases from J, the junction kept 10 bases outside the gene matches. The CDR3 covers 15 residues. CDR1 MDHEN and CDR2 SYDVKM come from the germline V gene. This CDR3 reads CASSLGGTGLYEQYF. CDR3 in DNA: TGTGCCAGCAGCCTCGGGGGGACAGGGTTGTACGAGCAGTACTTC.

The CDR3 here is CASSTRLGIEQFF. CDR3 coding DNA: TGTGCCAGCAGCACCCGACTAGGAATTGAGCAGTTCTTC. The chain carries TRBV5-5 and TRBJ2-1, with D possibly TRBD2 on 6 matching bases. Germline-derived CDR1 and CDR2 are SGHKS and YYEKEE (reference sequence). The CDR3 runs to 13 residues. V lost 4 bases and J lost 9, with 14 bases in between.

The genes are TRBV6-2 or TRBV6-3 and TRBJ2-1; D may be TRBD2 (5 bases). V shed 0 bases and J shed 7 bases, with 16 bases lying between them. The germline CDR1 and CDR2 sequences are MNHEY and SVGEGT. The CDR3 spans 16 residues. The CDR3 region has the DNA TGTGCCAGCAGTTACTCGGACTTAGCAATTTTGAATGAGCAGTTCTTC. Its protein is CASSYSDLAILNEQFF.

The chain employs TRBV9 and TRBJ1-2; D is undetermined. V lost 0 bases and J 8 bases, leaving 20 bases between the germline ends. Germline V gene data show CDR1 as SGDLS and CDR2 as YYNGEE. The CDR3 length is 16 residues. CDR3 region: CASSVGWRFLGRGYTF. For the CDR3, the DNA is TGTGCCAGCAGCGTAGGCTGGAGGTTCCTCGGGAGGGGCTACACCTTC. Complete variable domain (other parts from reference TRBV9 and TRBJ1-2): DSGVTQTPKHLITATGQRVTLRCSPRSGDLSVYWYQQSLDQGLQFLIQYYNGEERAKGNILERFSAQQFPDLHSELNLSSLELGDSALYFCASSVGWRFLGRGYTFGSGTRLTVV.

The genes are TRBV29-1 and TRBJ2-3; D may be TRBD1 (5 bases). V dropped 6 bases and J dropped 4 bases, with 17 bases sitting between them. This CDR3 is built from 14 residues. Germline CDR1 and CDR2: SQVTM and ANQGSEA. The CDR3 DNA is TGCAGCGTGAAGGGGCGGTCTTCCGCAGATACGCAGTATTTT. This gives the protein CSVKGRSSADTQYF.

The chain combines TRBV15 with TRBJ2-7; perhaps TRBD2 as D (5 bases). The germline V gene encodes CDR1 LNHNV and CDR2 YYDKDF (reference sequence). The CDR3 sequence is 15 residues long. Trimming removed 5 bases at V and 0 bases at J, with 14 bases between. CDR3 sequence reads: CATSYLDSSSYEQYF. The DNA of the CDR3 is TGTGCCACCAGCTATTTGGACTCCAGCTCCTACGAGCAGTACTTC.

The V call is TRBV4-1, the J call TRBJ2-5, with D uncertain. The CDR3 consists of 14 residues. Trimming stripped 0 bases from V and 2 bases from J, with 7 bases between. Germline V gene lookup returns CDR1 MGHRA and CDR2 YSYEKL. CDR3 sequence: CASSQDFIQETQYF. In DNA, the CDR3 is TGCGCCAGCAGCCAAGATTTCATTCAAGAGACCCAGTACTTC.

The genes are TRBV5-1 and TRBJ1-1; D is uncertain. CDR1 and CDR2 (germline): SGHRS, YFSETQ. This CDR3 is 17 amino acids long. V shed 4 bases and J shed 0 bases, with 19 bases lying between them. In DNA, the CDR3 is TGCGCCAGCAGCGCGGGGTACACTCGTTGGATGAACACTGAAGCTTTCTTT. Amino acids: CASSAGYTRWMNTEAFF.